Included here is one T cell receptor (beta chain) sequence, with context. Its specificity is not known. A second PCR, run for roughly 7 to 11 cycles, used a sample-barcoded 5' primer plus a J-beta primer mix. TCRdb redid the calling of the 5' RACE reads with MiXCR, one entry per CDR3 protein. This repertoire shows under 2 million distinct CDR3 sequences, roughly 32% found once; its top ten account for about 10%. The sample comes from a study of blood T cells in healthy people across ages. Study results and limitations: Unknown donor CMV status possibly confounded expanded clonotype changes.

This clonotype was sampled from a woman under 40 in good health. The material sequenced was blood.

This CDR3 reads CASSLAGKGHRADTQYF. CDR3 nucleotide sequence: TGCGCCAGCAGCTTGGCCGGAAAGGGGCATCGGGCAGATACGCAGTATTTT. The chain has TRBV5-1 and TRBJ2-3, with D perhaps TRBD1 (5 bases). The germline V and J ends were trimmed by 0 bases and 4 bases, with 18 bases remaining between them. Per the germline V gene, CDR1 is SGHRS and CDR2 is YFSETQ. The CDR3 length is 17 residues.